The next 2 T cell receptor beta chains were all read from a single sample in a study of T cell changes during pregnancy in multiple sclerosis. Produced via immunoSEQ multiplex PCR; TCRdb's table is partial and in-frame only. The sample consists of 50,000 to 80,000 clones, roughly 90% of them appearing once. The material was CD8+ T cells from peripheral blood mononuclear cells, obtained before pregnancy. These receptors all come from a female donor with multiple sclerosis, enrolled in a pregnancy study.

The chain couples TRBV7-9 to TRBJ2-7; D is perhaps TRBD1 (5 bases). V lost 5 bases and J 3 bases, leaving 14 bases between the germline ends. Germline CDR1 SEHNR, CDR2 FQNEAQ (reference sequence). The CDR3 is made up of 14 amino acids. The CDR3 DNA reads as TGTGCCAGCAGCCCGCGGACACCTAACTACGAGCAGTACTTC. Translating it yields CASSPRTPNYEQYF.

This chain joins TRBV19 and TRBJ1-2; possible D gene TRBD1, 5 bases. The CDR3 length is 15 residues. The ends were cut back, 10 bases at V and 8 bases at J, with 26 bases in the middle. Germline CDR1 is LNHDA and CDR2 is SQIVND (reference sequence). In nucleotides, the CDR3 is TGTGCCACTTTCAACGCGGGGACCGATCACGTGGGCTACACCTTC. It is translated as CATFNAGTDHVGYTF. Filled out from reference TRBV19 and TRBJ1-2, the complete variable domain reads DGGITQSPKYLFRKEGQNVTLSCEQNLNHDAMYWYRQDPGQGLRLIYYSQIVNDFQKGDIAEGYSVSREKKESFPLTVTSAQKNPTAFYLCATFNAGTDHVGYTFGSGTRLTVV.